This T cell receptor beta chain is from a study of multiple sclerosis patients with progressive multifocal leukoencephalopathy. Study-level results: Findings may reflect JC virus infection or just general immunocompromise. Lower normalized Shannon entropy suggested reduced TRB diversity in most PML patients.

Concerning this clone itself: The antigen remains unidentified.

Germline V gene data show CDR1 as SGHAT and CDR2 as FQNNGV. The CDR3 sequence is 16 residues long. V lost 5 bases and J lost 1, with 17 bases in between. The repertoire was sequenced with immunoSEQ multiplex PCR; TCRdb's copy has only in-frame clones and lacks some. The sample lists tens of thousands of clones, roughly 90% seen once, with less than 1.6% in the top ten. The time point here: more than 5 months of natalizumab therapy. Prior interferon beta treatment was universal, and the PML patients were all female. The sequencing used PBMCs, collected from a patient treated with natalizumab. This TCR came from a human donor with multiple sclerosis. The chain combines TRBV11-2 with TRBJ1-1; TRBD1 might be the D (6 bases). The CDR3 region is CASSASQGLTNTEAFF. Written as DNA, the CDR3 is TGTGCCAGCAGCGCCTCACAGGGTTTGACGAACACTGAAGCTTTCTTT.